The 5 T cell receptor beta chains presented below share a single source sample, sequenced in a study of blood T cells in healthy people across ages. A sample-barcoded 5' primer and a J-beta primer mix were used in a second PCR of roughly 7 to 11 cycles. Each CDR3 protein gets one entry after TCRdb re-called the 5' RACE reads with MiXCR. The sample lists about 640,000 distinct CDR3 sequences, roughly 41% occurring once. The sequencing sample was made of blood. These receptors came from an elderly man in good health.

The chain couples TRBV6-4 to TRBJ1-6, with 8 nucleotides matching TRBD1. The CDR3 has 13 amino acids. Trimming removed 6 bases from V and 10 bases from J; junction bases left unmatched: 5. CDR1 and CDR2 (germline): MRHNA, SNTAGT. This chain's CDR3 is CASRQGAGSPLHF. In nucleotides, the CDR3 is TGTGCCAGCAGGCAGGGGGCAGGCTCACCCCTCCACTTT.

This clonotype was observed a few times. This chain uses TRBV7-9 with TRBJ1-1; 7 bases match TRBD1. V lost 5 bases, J lost 1 base, and 4 bases stayed unmatched. Germline-derived CDR1 and CDR2 are SEHNR and FQNEAQ (reference sequence). The CDR3 is 14 residues long. The CDR3 region has the DNA TGTGCCAGCAGCGAAAGACAGGGGAACACTGAAGCTTTCTTT. This codes for CASSERQGNTEAFF.

Many counts were recorded for this clonotype. At one end the junction does not follow the germline gene, possibly because of a read error. The chain carries TRBV7-7 and TRBJ2-5; 7 bases fit TRBD1. Germline lookup yields CDR1 SSHAT and CDR2 FNYEAQ (reference sequence). The CDR3 is made up of 13 amino acids. CDR3 bases: TGTGCTAGCAGCGGAGTCAGGGGGGAGACCCAGTACTTC. Protein product: CASSGVRGETQYF.

This clonotype appeared a single time. The chain combines TRBV6-6 with TRBJ2-1; D is uncertain. The germline gives CDR1 MNHNY, CDR2 SVGAGI (reference sequence). CDR3 length equals 9 residues. V was clipped by 5 bases and J by 9 bases, with 2 bases between them. The CDR3 region is CASSGEQFF. The CDR3 bases are TGTGCCAGCAGTGGTGAGCAGTTCTTC.

As regards this clonotype: Germline is not matched at one junction end, which may reflect a read error. The chain joins TRBV5-1 to TRBJ2-3; D is undetermined. Germline loops: CDR1 SGHRS, CDR2 YFSETQ. The CDR3 consists of 15 residues. This chain's CDR3 is CASSLAALSIDTQYF. The CDR3 bases are TGCGCCAGCAGCTTGGCAGCGCTTAGCATAGATACGCAGTATTTT.